These 30 T cell receptor beta chains were sequenced from one sample in a study of T-cell memory formation after mild COVID-19. MiXCR, applied by TCRdb to the 5' RACE reads, yields one record per CDR3 protein. Of under 450,000 distinct CDR3 sequences in the sample, roughly 20% were seen once. Source material: PBMCs or a T cell subset sorted from them (not recorded which). All receptors derive from a man in his late teens or twenties who had mild COVID-19 (a few samples of this study predate the infection). Cell type and time point are not known.

This clonotype was seen more than once but under ten times. The J gene is TRBJ1-2, the V gene TRBV7-2, with unresolved D. The CDR3 runs to 16 residues. The V end was cut by 0 bases, the J end by 4 bases, with 15 bases between. Germline V gives CDR1 SGHTA, CDR2 FQGNSA. The CDR3 nucleotides are TGTGCCAGCAGCTTAGCGCTTGGCAGGAGTGCCTATGGCTACACCTTC. This translates into CASSLALGRSAYGYTF.

This clonotype was seen a handful of times. The chain employs TRBV5-1 and TRBJ2-7; 7 bases align to TRBD1. This CDR3 contains 15 residues. The germline gives CDR1 SGHRS, CDR2 YFSETQ. V lost 6 bases and J lost 3; bases outside the gene matches: 12. The CDR3 region is CASKVRTGPNYEQYF. CDR3 bases: TGCGCCAGCAAGGTTAGGACAGGACCCAACTACGAGCAGTACTTC.

CDR3 loop: CASSLAPSGGVNTGELFF. The CDR3 bases are TGCGCCAGCAGCTTGGCCCCTAGCGGGGGGGTGAACACCGGGGAGCTGTTTTTT. This chain uses TRBV5-1 with TRBJ2-2; the match to TRBD2 covers 12 bases. Per the germline V gene, CDR1 is SGHRS and CDR2 is YFSETQ. The CDR3 is 18 residues long. V shed 0 bases, J shed 1 base, and the junction held 4 bases outside the gene matches.

This clonotype came up a few times. Here the CDR3 DNA reads TGTGCCAGCAGCCGGGGGCTACACAGCACAGATACGCAGTATTTT. It codes for CASSRGLHSTDTQYF. The chain combines TRBV6-5 with TRBJ2-3, with D perhaps TRBD1 or TRBD2 (6 bases each). Germline values: CDR1 MNHEY, CDR2 SVGAGI. V lost 6 bases and J 0 bases, leaving 13 bases between the germline ends. This CDR3 is 15 amino acids long.

The chain uses TRBV7-9 and TRBJ1-1, with 10 nucleotides matching TRBD1. Per the germline V gene, CDR1 is SEHNR and CDR2 is FQNEAQ (reference sequence). V lost 4 bases to trimming and J lost 11 bases; unmatched junction nucleotides: 16. This CDR3 spans 16 amino acids. The CDR3 DNA sequence: TGTGCCAGCAGCTCATCCGGGACAGGGGACCCCCGGTGGGCTTTCTTT. Translated: CASSSSGTGDPRWAFF.

This clonotype was seen more than once but under ten times. The V call is TRBV7-9, the J call TRBJ2-7, with a possible D match to TRBD1 (6 bases). The germline V and J ends were trimmed by 2 bases and 2 bases, with 7 bases remaining between them. This CDR3 contains 13 residues. Germline values: CDR1 SEHNR, CDR2 FQNEAQ (reference sequence). CDR3 nucleotide sequence: TGTGCCAGCAGCTTACAGGGGCCCTACGAGCAGTACGTC. Its protein product is CASSLQGPYEQYV.

This clonotype was counted only a few times. V is TRBV12-3 or TRBV12-4 and J is TRBJ1-1; D unclear. V dropped 4 bases and J dropped 1 base, with 4 bases sitting between them. The length of the CDR3 is 12 residues. The CDR3: CASSYWNTEAFF. The CDR3 bases are TGTGCCAGCAGTTATTGGAACACTGAAGCTTTCTTT.

This clonotype has a handful of counts. The chain recombines TRBV7-8 with TRBJ1-3, with 8 bases that match TRBD1. CDR1 and CDR2 (germline): SGHVS, FQNEAQ. The CDR3 sequence is 16 residues long. V trimming: 4 bases; J trimming: 4 bases; junction bases outside the gene matches: 9. CDR3 DNA sequence: TGTGCCAGCAGCTCACCAAGGACAGGGTTGGGAAACACCATATATTTT. It is translated as CASSSPRTGLGNTIYF.

This clonotype came up a few times. The chain couples TRBV6-2 or TRBV6-3 to TRBJ2-6; no definite D call. CDR1 and CDR2 (germline): MNHEY, SVGEGT. The CDR3 sequence is 14 residues long. V was shortened by 0 bases and J by 5 bases, with 5 bases between the two germline ends. The CDR3 nucleotides read TGTGCCAGCAGTTACTCCGCTAGGGCCAACGTCCTGACTTTC. Translating gives CASSYSARANVLTF.

This clonotype was detected many times. The gene calls are TRBV28 and TRBJ2-5; D gene ambiguous. Germline CDR1 reads MDHEN; CDR2 reads SYDVKM. The CDR3 is 12 residues long. V was shortened by 7 bases and J by 3 bases, with 9 bases between the two germline ends. The CDR3 spells CASNEAEETQYF. As DNA, the CDR3 is TGTGCCAGCAACGAGGCTGAAGAGACCCAGTACTTC.

The table lists this clonotype with a few counts. This chain joins TRBV7-2 and TRBJ2-3, with TRBD2 matching 9 bases. Germline V gene sequence: CDR1 SGHTA, CDR2 FQGNSA. V dropped 5 bases and J dropped 2; count of bases not matched to a gene: 5. The CDR3 length is 15 residues. CDR3 DNA sequence: TGTGCCAGCAGCCGCGGACTAGCGTACACAGATACGCAGTATTTT. This sequence encodes CASSRGLAYTDTQYF.

The table lists this clonotype with a few counts. The gene calls are TRBV5-1 and TRBJ2-5; D is undetermined. Between the trimmed V and J ends, which lost 0 bases and 4 bases, there was a span of 16 bases. CDR1 is SGHRS and CDR2 is YFSETQ in the germline V gene. This CDR3 contains 16 residues. CDR3 amino acids: CASSLAWGIGGETQYF. The CDR3 nucleotides are TGCGCCAGCAGCTTGGCTTGGGGAATAGGTGGAGAGACCCAGTACTTC.

The chain has TRBV27 and TRBJ2-6; no firm D call. This CDR3 has 16 residues. Germline assignment: CDR1 MNHEY and CDR2 SMNVEV (reference sequence). V was pared by 5 bases and J by 7 bases, with 18 bases between. The CDR3 loop reads CASSLPWSIGANVLTF. The CDR3 DNA sequence: TGTGCCAGCAGTCTCCCTTGGAGTATTGGAGCCAACGTCCTGACTTTC.

The chain uses TRBV5-5 and TRBJ1-1; the D gene is possibly TRBD1 (6 bases). CDR3 length equals 13 residues. Trimming shortened V by 4 bases and J by 7 bases, and 14 bases separated the two germline ends. The germline V gene has CDR1 SGHKS and CDR2 YYEKEE (reference sequence). The CDR3 loop reads CASSQLRTVEAFF. CDR3 in DNA: TGTGCCAGCAGCCAACTCCGGACAGTTGAAGCTTTCTTT.

V gene TRBV10-3 combines with J gene TRBJ2-1; 9 positions agree with TRBD1. The CDR3 is 13 amino acids. Germline V gene lookup returns CDR1 ENHRY and CDR2 SYGVKD. The J segment lost 6 bases and the V segment lost 10 bases, leaving 7 bases of the junction unmatched. CDR3 sequence reads: CASNRGPGNEQFF. The CDR3 coding sequence is TGTGCCAGTAACAGGGGGCCGGGCAATGAGCAGTTCTTC.

The V and J genes are TRBV11-2 and TRBJ2-3; D is undetermined. The CDR3 is 14 residues long. The germline V and J ends were trimmed by 6 bases and 4 bases, with 14 bases remaining between them. Per germline, CDR1 SGHAT and CDR2 FQNNGV. CDR3 sequence (DNA): TGTGCCAGCAGGAGTGGGGTGGCGGCAGATACGCAGTATTTT. It yields the protein CASRSGVAADTQYF. Drawing the rest from reference TRBV11-2 and TRBJ2-3, the complete variable domain is EAGVAQSPRYKIIEKRQSVAFWCNPISGHATLYWYQQILGQGPKLLIQFQNNGVVDDSQLPKDRFSAERLKGVDSTLKIQPAKLEDSAVYLCASRSGVAADTQYFGPGTRLTVL.

This clonotype was seen at least ten times. The chain uses TRBV2 and TRBJ2-5; no reliable D call. CDR1 is SNHLY and CDR2 is FYNNEI in the germline V gene. The CDR3 consists of 12 residues. The ends were cut back, 6 bases at V and 0 bases at J, with 5 bases in the middle. Here the CDR3 DNA reads TGTGCCAGCAGACAGTACCAAGAGACCCAGTACTTC. As protein: CASRQYQETQYF.

The V and J genes are TRBV29-1 and TRBJ2-5; D possibly corresponds to TRBD1 (5 bases). There are 15 residues in the CDR3. V lost 0 bases, J lost 0 bases, and 11 bases lay in between. From germline, CDR1 is SQVTM and CDR2 ANQGSEA. The CDR3 reads CSVEEGASYQETQYF. The DNA for the CDR3 is TGCAGCGTTGAAGAAGGGGCCTCGTACCAAGAGACCCAGTACTTC. Full variable domain (rest looked up from reference TRBV29-1 and TRBJ2-5): SAVISQKPSRDICQRGTSLTIQCQVDSQVTMMFWYRQQPGQSLTLIATANQGSEATYESGFVIDKFPISRPNLTFSTLTVSNMSPEDSSIYLCSVEEGASYQETQYFGPGTRLLVL.

This clonotype came up a few times. This chain joins TRBV12-3 or TRBV12-4 and TRBJ1-6, with 10 bases fitting TRBD1. Losses at the gene ends were 4 bases for V and 8 bases for J; bases not matched to a gene: 14. The CDR3 runs to 18 residues. This chain's CDR3 is CASSSRQGAWYLDSPLHF. CDR3 coding DNA: TGTGCCAGCAGTTCTCGACAGGGGGCTTGGTATTTGGATTCACCCCTCCACTTT.

This clonotype turned up a few times. V gene TRBV4-2 combines with J gene TRBJ2-6; the D gene is possibly TRBD2 (6 bases). This CDR3 is built from 19 residues. Germline assignment: CDR1 LGHNA and CDR2 YNFKEQ. V lost 0 bases and J lost 0, with 15 bases in between. DNA of the CDR3: TGTGCCAGCAGCCAAGAAGTCTGGGAGGACCTCTCTGGGGCCAACGTCCTGACTTTC. Its protein is CASSQEVWEDLSGANVLTF.

The gene calls are TRBV7-2 and TRBJ1-1; D perhaps matches TRBD1 (5 bases). This CDR3 contains 18 residues. In germline, CDR1 is SGHTA, CDR2 FQGNSA. The V gene lost 1 base and the J gene lost 3 bases, with 21 bases spanning the gap. CDR3 sequence (DNA): TGTGCCAGCAGCTTAGAAAATAGGCCAGGGCGGGTGGACACTGAAGCTTTCTTT. This encodes CASSLENRPGRVDTEAFF.

This clonotype was seen a handful of times. The genes are TRBV28 and TRBJ2-4; the D is unclear. V lost 6 bases and J 5 bases, leaving 11 bases between the germline ends. In germline, CDR1 is MDHEN, CDR2 SYDVKM. The CDR3 runs 13 residues. For the CDR3, the DNA is TGTGCCAGCAGCCCGGACCGCGAAAACATTCAGTACTTC. Amino acid sequence: CASSPDRENIQYF. The full variable domain, completed using reference TRBV28 and TRBJ2-4, is DVKVTQSSRYLVKRTGEKVFLECVQDMDHENMFWYRQDPGLGLRLIYFSYDVKMKEKGDIPEGYSVSREKKERFSLILESASTNQTSMYLCASSPDRENIQYFGAGTRLSVL.

This sequence joins TRBV6-2 or TRBV6-3 and TRBJ2-7; no clear D gene. V was trimmed by 7 bases and J by 2 bases, leaving 9 bases between them. Germline V gene lookup returns CDR1 MNHEY and CDR2 SVGEGT. This CDR3 comprises 12 residues. CDR3 coding DNA: TGTGCCAGCACCACATACCCCTACGAGCAGTACGTC. The encoded protein is CASTTYPYEQYV.

A few counts support this clonotype. CDR3 sequence (DNA): TGTGCCAGCTCACCAAGGCGCAATGAGCAGTTCTTC. This encodes CASSPRRNEQFF. The V call is TRBV18, the J call TRBJ2-1; D not resolved. This CDR3 region has 12 residues. V dropped 2 bases and J dropped 6 bases, with 5 bases sitting between them. The germline CDR1 and CDR2 sequences are KGHSH and LQKENI.

This sequence joins TRBV6-2 or TRBV6-3 and TRBJ2-3; 9 bases are shared with TRBD1. V dropped 3 bases and J dropped 5; count of bases not matched to a gene: 6. CDR3 size: 15 residues. CDR1 MNHEY and CDR2 SVGEGT come from the germline V gene. The CDR3 nucleotides are TGTGCCAGCAGTTATTACAGGGGGCGCGAAGATACGCAGTATTTT. Amino acid sequence: CASSYYRGREDTQYF.

The chain carries TRBV5-1 and TRBJ2-6; no firm D call. V lost 0 bases and J lost 0, with 7 bases in between. In germline, CDR1 is SGHRS, CDR2 YFSETQ. The CDR3 runs 16 residues. CDR3 amino acids: CASSLALLSGANVLTF. The CDR3, as DNA: TGCGCCAGCAGCTTGGCGCTTCTCTCTGGGGCCAACGTCCTGACTTTC.

The sample holds many counts of this clonotype. J is TRBJ2-5 and V is TRBV3-2; the listed D gene, TRBD2, was not tested against the DNA. TRBV3-2 is a listed pseudogene. CDR3 size: 16 residues. CDR3 residues: CASSPGLAGKQETQYF. The CDR3, as DNA: TGTGCCAGCAGCCCGGGACTAGCCGGCAAGCAAGAGACCCAGTACTTC.

This sequence joins TRBV29-1 and TRBJ2-1; D might be TRBD1 (5 bases). Per the germline V gene, CDR1 is SQVTM and CDR2 is ANQGSEA. Trimming cost V 1 base and J 7 bases, with 11 bases left between them. CDR3 length: 13 residues. The CDR3 sequence is CSVEARQFNEQFF. The CDR3 nucleotides are TGCAGCGTTGAAGCGAGACAGTTTAATGAGCAGTTCTTC.

This clonotype was observed a handful of times. The chain uses TRBV4-2 and TRBJ2-1; 10 bases map to TRBD2. The CDR3 runs 14 residues. V shed 0 bases and J 7 bases; nucleotides not matched to a gene: 0. Germline V gene lookup returns CDR1 LGHNA and CDR2 YNFKEQ. CDR3 amino acids: CASSQELAGNEQFF. CDR3 coding DNA: TGTGCCAGCAGCCAAGAACTAGCGGGGAATGAGCAGTTCTTC.

The table lists this clonotype with a few counts. The chain combines TRBV12-3 or TRBV12-4 with TRBJ1-6; D is ambiguous. V lost 7 bases and J 9 bases, leaving 19 bases between the germline ends. The CDR3 extends over 15 amino acids. The CDR3 DNA is TGTGCCAGCACCCCCTCCAGCGAGCGCCGTTCACCCCTCCACTTT. This sequence encodes CASTPSSERRSPLHF.